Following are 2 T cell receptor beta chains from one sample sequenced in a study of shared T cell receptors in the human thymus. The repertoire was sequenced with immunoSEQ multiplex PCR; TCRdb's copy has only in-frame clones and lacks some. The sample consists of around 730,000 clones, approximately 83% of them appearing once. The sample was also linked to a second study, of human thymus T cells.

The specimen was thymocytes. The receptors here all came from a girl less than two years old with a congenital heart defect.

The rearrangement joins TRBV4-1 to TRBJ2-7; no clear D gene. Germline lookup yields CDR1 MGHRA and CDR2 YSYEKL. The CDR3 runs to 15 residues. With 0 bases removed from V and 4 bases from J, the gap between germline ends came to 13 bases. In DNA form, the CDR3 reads TGCGCCAGCAGCCAAGAAAAGACGCAGCGATACGAGCAGTACTTC. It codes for CASSQEKTQRYEQYF.

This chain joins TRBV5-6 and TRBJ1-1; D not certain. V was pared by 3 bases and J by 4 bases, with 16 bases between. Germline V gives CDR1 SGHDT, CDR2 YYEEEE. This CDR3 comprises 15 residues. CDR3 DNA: TGTGCCAGCAGCTGGGAGAATCGTAGCGGCACTGAAGCTTTCTTT. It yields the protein CASSWENRSGTEAFF.